This TCR beta chain came from a study of cytotoxic CD8 clonotypes in ibrutinib-treated CLL. Germline V gene lookup returns CDR1 SGDLS and CDR2 YYNGEE. V was pared by 3 bases and J by 8 bases, with 23 bases between. The CDR3 length is 16 residues. Method: immunoSEQ multiplex PCR; TCRdb's copy keeps in-frame clones and lacks some. The sample lists more than 110,000 clones; about three quarters were seen once. V and J are TRBV9 and TRBJ1-2, with D perhaps matching TRBD1 (6 bases). Here the sequenced sample was PBMCs, taken after 24 months of ibrutinib treatment. The receptor was isolated from a human donor with chronic lymphocytic leukemia. The CDR3 here is CASSEGDGFPPEGYTF. The CDR3 bases are TGTGCCAGCAGCGAGGGGGACGGCTTCCCCCCGGAGGGCTACACCTTC. The full variable domain, its missing parts supplied by reference TRBV9 and TRBJ1-2, is DSGVTQTPKHLITATGQRVTLRCSPRSGDLSVYWYQQSLDQGLQFLIQYYNGEERAKGNILERFSAQQFPDLHSELNLSSLELGDSALYFCASSEGDGFPPEGYTFGSGTRLTVV.